The 25 T cell receptor beta chains below were found in one sample sequenced in a study of PD-1 blockade in mismatch repair-deficient tumors. Sequencing used immunoSEQ multiplex PCR; TCRdb keeps in-frame clones, though not all of them. The table lists roughly 110,000 clones, 70% to 80% of them singletons. The sequencing used peripheral blood, collected about 60 weeks after starting pembrolizumab. Receptor source: an adult with mismatch repair-deficient cancer.

The genes are TRBV2 and TRBJ1-5; D is unclear. The germline gives CDR1 SNHLY, CDR2 FYNNEI. There are 15 residues in the CDR3. Trimming took 4 bases from V and 1 from J, leaving 11 bases between them. The CDR3 DNA is TGTGCCAGCAGTGTGGAAGGTCGGAGCAATCAGCCCCAGCATTTT. Amino acids: CASSVEGRSNQPQHF.

Of note for this clone: The sample carries other DNA sequences with the same CDR3. J is TRBJ2-7 and V is TRBV7-3; no reliable D call. The V gene's germline CDR1 is SGHTA and CDR2 FQGTGA. Between the trimmed V and J ends, which lost 5 bases and 0 bases, there was a span of 11 bases. There are 14 residues in the CDR3. The CDR3 loop is CASSLGPTSYEQYF. The CDR3 DNA reads TGTGCCAGCAGCCTTGGACCTACCTCCTACGAGCAGTACTTC. Complete variable domain (other parts from reference TRBV7-3 and TRBJ2-7): GAGVSQTPSNKVTEKGKYVELRCDPISGHTALYWYRQSLGQGPEFLIYFQGTGAADDSGLPNDRFFAVRPEGSVSTLKIQRTERGDSAVYLCASSLGPTSYEQYFGPGTRLTVT.

The chain carries TRBV7-2 and TRBJ2-2; TRBD2 aligns across 11 bases. The V gene's germline CDR1 is SGHTA and CDR2 FQGNSA. Germline trimming cut 4 bases from V and 3 bases from J; bases unmatched to any gene: 4. This CDR3 contains 16 residues. The CDR3 DNA is TGTGCCAGCAGCTATACTAGCGGGGGATACACCGGGGAGCTGTTTTTT. Translation gives CASSYTSGGYTGELFF.

This clone was counted between two and nine times. The chain uses TRBV27 and TRBJ2-7; weak D call: TRBD2 (6 bases). With 3 bases removed from V and 4 bases from J, the gap between germline ends came to 19 bases. There are 16 residues in the CDR3. Germline loops: CDR1 MNHEY, CDR2 SMNVEV (reference sequence). CDR3 residues: CASSLSTIGRSYEQYF. DNA of the CDR3: TGTGCCAGCAGTTTGTCAACTATCGGGAGAAGTTACGAGCAGTACTTC.

The chain joins TRBV7-2 to TRBJ1-4, with 10 bases fitting TRBD1. The CDR3 has 15 residues. Germline loops: CDR1 SGHTA, CDR2 FQGNSA. The trim removed 5 bases at V and 6 bases at J, leaving 6 bases unmatched. CDR3 region: CASSPWGTGDEKLFF. For the CDR3, the DNA is TGTGCCAGCAGCCCCTGGGGGACAGGGGATGAAAAACTGTTTTTT.

The V gene is TRBV7-3, the J gene TRBJ2-3, with no clear D. Trimming cost V 5 bases and J 6 bases, with 9 bases left between them. From germline, CDR1 is SGHTA and CDR2 FQGTGA. This CDR3 has 12 amino acids. The CDR3 region is CASSESDDTQYF. The CDR3 DNA reads TGTGCCAGCAGCGAATCGGATGATACGCAGTATTTT.

The rearrangement links TRBV2 to TRBJ2-5, with 11 bases identical to TRBD2. CDR3 length: 14 residues. The germline CDR1 and CDR2 sequences are SNHLY and FYNNEI. After removal of 7 bases from V and 1 base from J, the junction contained 2 bases not matched to a gene. The CDR3 DNA sequence: TGTGCCAGCATGGGACTAGCGGTCCAAGAGACCCAGTACTTC. Its translation is CASMGLAVQETQYF.

The chain employs TRBV11-2 and TRBJ2-5, with D possibly being TRBD1 or TRBD2 (5 bases each). The V end lost 2 bases, the J end lost 2 bases, and 12 bases lay between the germline ends. The germline gives CDR1 SGHAT, CDR2 FQNNGV. The CDR3 has 15 residues. CDR3 nucleotides: TGTGCCAGCAGCTTACGACCGGGACCGCAAGAGACCCAGTACTTC. Translated: CASSLRPGPQETQYF.

The chain couples TRBV2 to TRBJ2-1; D might be TRBD1 (6 bases). Deletions cut 7 bases from V and 8 bases from J, with 12 bases between. The CDR3 covers 12 residues. Germline V gene sequence: CDR1 SNHLY, CDR2 FYNNEI. This CDR3 is CASTGSGDEQFF. CDR3 in DNA: TGTGCCAGCACCGGATCAGGGGATGAGCAGTTCTTC.

The chain has TRBV5-1 and TRBJ2-7, with TRBD1 identical over 9 bases. This CDR3 has 13 amino acids. Germline V gene data show CDR1 as SGHRS and CDR2 as YFSETQ. J gave up 4 bases and V 3 bases, and 2 bases lay outside the gene matches. CDR3 loop: CASSWGQGYEQYF. The CDR3 DNA is TGCGCCAGCAGCTGGGGACAGGGATACGAGCAGTACTTC. Together with reference TRBV5-1 and TRBJ2-7, the CDR3 gives the full variable domain: KAGVTQTPRYLIKTRGQQVTLSCSPISGHRSVSWYQQTPGQGLQFLFEYFSETQRNKGNFPGRFSGRQFSNSRSEMNVSTLELGDSALYLCASSWGQGYEQYFGPGTRLTVT.

This chain links TRBV4-1 with TRBJ1-3; a possible D gene is TRBD1 (5 bases). There are 17 residues in the CDR3. Trimming removed 4 bases at V and 0 bases at J, with 16 bases between. CDR1 MGHRA and CDR2 YSYEKL come from the germline V gene. CDR3 sequence: CASSPPRGRLSGNTIYF. The CDR3 coding sequence is TGCGCCAGCAGCCCTCCTAGGGGCAGGCTCTCTGGAAACACCATATATTTT.

This clone came up a few times. The gene calls are TRBV7-3 and TRBJ1-2; 11 positions match TRBD1. This CDR3 has 13 residues. The ends lost 5 bases at V and 8 bases at J; junction bases unmatched: 4. CDR1 is SGHTA, CDR2 FQGTGA, per germline. The CDR3 loop is CASSARDRGGYTF. The CDR3 nucleotides are TGTGCCAGCAGCGCCCGGGACAGGGGGGGCTACACCTTC. The full variable domain, with the rest looked up from reference TRBV7-3 and TRBJ1-2, is GAGVSQTPSNKVTEKGKYVELRCDPISGHTALYWYRQSLGQGPEFLIYFQGTGAADDSGLPNDRFFAVRPEGSVSTLKIQRTERGDSAVYLCASSARDRGGYTFGSGTRLTVV.

The V call is TRBV25-1, the J call TRBJ1-2, with unresolved D. This CDR3 is built from 15 residues. From germline, CDR1 is MGHDK and CDR2 SYGVNS. The V end lost 1 base, the J end lost 6 bases, and 15 bases lay between the germline ends. CDR3 sequence reads: CASSESPTVADGYTF. Written as DNA, the CDR3 is TGTGCCAGCAGTGAATCCCCAACAGTCGCCGATGGCTACACCTTC.

The V gene is TRBV6-5, the J gene TRBJ1-2, with TRBD1 matching over 7 bases. The germline V gene encodes CDR1 MNHEY and CDR2 SVGAGI. This CDR3 region has 13 residues. V trimming: 6 bases; J trimming: 6 bases; junction bases outside the gene matches: 7. In nucleotides, the CDR3 is TGTGCCAGCAGCCTCGACAGGGTGCATGGCTACACCTTC. Its translation is CASSLDRVHGYTF.

The rearrangement joins TRBV19 to TRBJ1-1; TRBD1 aligns across 7 bases. V lost 5 bases and J lost 4; bases outside the gene matches: 16. CDR1 is LNHDA and CDR2 is SQIVND in the germline V gene (reference sequence). The CDR3 is 17 residues long. The CDR3 is CASSVLSGTARGTEAFF. The CDR3 region has the DNA TGTGCCAGTAGTGTCCTCTCCGGGACAGCCAGGGGCACTGAAGCTTTCTTT.

The genes are TRBV25-1 and TRBJ1-1; D gene unclear. The CDR3 runs 18 residues. The V end lost 0 bases, the J end lost 2 bases, and 19 bases lay between the germline ends. Germline V CDR1 and CDR2: MGHDK, SYGVNS. In nucleotides, the CDR3 is TGTGCCAGCAGTGAATACTCGTGGAGTACGGGGTCTAACACTGAAGCTTTCTTT. This gives the protein CASSEYSWSTGSNTEAFF.

This rearrangement joins TRBV2 to TRBJ1-4; 10 bases align to TRBD1. Germline assignment: CDR1 SNHLY and CDR2 FYNNEI. The CDR3 spans 14 residues. The trim removed 5 bases at V and 7 bases at J, leaving 4 bases unmatched. The CDR3 is CASSPDRGIEKLFF. In nucleotides, the CDR3 is TGTGCCAGCAGTCCGGACAGGGGGATTGAAAAACTGTTTTTT.

This clone was detected only a few times. The V and J genes are TRBV30 and TRBJ1-3; D perhaps matches TRBD1 (5 bases). This CDR3 comprises 12 residues. Between the trimmed V and J ends, which lost 3 bases and 7 bases, there was a span of 10 bases. Germline-derived CDR1 and CDR2 are GTSNPN and SVGIG (reference sequence). The CDR3 nucleotides are TGTGCCTGGAGATGGGACTCGAACACCATATATTTT. This sequence encodes CAWRWDSNTIYF.

The rearrangement uses TRBV18 and TRBJ2-7; a possible D gene is TRBD2 (5 bases). Germline-derived CDR1 and CDR2 are KGHSH and LQKENI. The CDR3 extends over 13 amino acids. The V and J ends lost 8 bases and 3 bases respectively, with 14 bases between them. CDR3 sequence: CASAGLAGYEQYF. CDR3 bases: TGTGCCAGCGCCGGGCTAGCCGGCTACGAGCAGTACTTC.

The chain uses TRBV11-2 and TRBJ2-3, with D perhaps assigned TRBD1 or TRBD2 (5 bases each). The V gene lost 1 base and the J gene lost 2 bases, with 13 bases spanning the gap. CDR1 is SGHAT, CDR2 FQNNGV, per germline. This CDR3 is built from 16 residues. CDR3 in DNA: TGTGCCAGCAGCTTAGTACTCGGGGCTAACACAGATACGCAGTATTTT. Translation gives CASSLVLGANTDTQYF.

The chain couples TRBV10-3 to TRBJ2-2, with D uncertain. CDR3 length equals 17 residues. The V gene lost 5 bases and the J gene lost 0 bases, with 16 bases spanning the gap. CDR1 is ENHRY, CDR2 SYGVKD, per germline. The CDR3 loop is CAISSLWRSANTGELFF. As DNA, the CDR3 is TGTGCCATCAGTTCATTATGGCGGTCCGCGAACACCGGGGAGCTGTTTTTT.

The chain links TRBV2 to TRBJ2-7; D perhaps matches TRBD1 (5 bases). Germline V gene data show CDR1 as SNHLY and CDR2 as FYNNEI. Trimming took off 8 bases at V and 2 bases at J, with 10 bases between the two ends. The CDR3 extends over 12 amino acids. DNA for the CDR3: TGTGCCAGCGGGGCAGCCCCCTACGAGCAGTACTTC. This translates into CASGAAPYEQYF.

This clone was detected ten times or more. V is TRBV27 and J is TRBJ1-2, with D possibly matching TRBD1 (6 bases). Deletions cut 3 bases from V and 4 bases from J, with 9 bases between. Germline V gene data show CDR1 as MNHEY and CDR2 as SMNVEV (reference sequence). The CDR3 loop spans 13 amino acids. CDR3 bases: TGTGCCAGCAGTTTGGGGGGCGCCTATGGCTACACCTTC. It is translated as CASSLGGAYGYTF.

This clone was detected once. As DNA, the CDR3 is TGTGCCAGCAGATTAGCAGGGGCAAGCTCCTACGAGCAGTACTTC. Translating gives CASRLAGASSYEQYF. V and J are TRBV14 and TRBJ2-7, with TRBD1 as a possible D gene (6 bases). CDR1 is SGHDN and CDR2 is FVKESK in the germline V gene. CDR3 length: 15 amino acids. V was cut by 6 bases and J by 0 bases, with 15 bases left in between.

V is TRBV19 and J is TRBJ1-5; no reliable D call. V dropped 6 bases and J dropped 0 bases, with 15 bases sitting between them. The CDR3 has 16 amino acids. Per germline, CDR1 LNHDA and CDR2 SQIVND (reference sequence). As DNA, the CDR3 is TGTGCCAGTAGGCCTCCGGAAGGTTATAGCAATCAGCCCCAGCATTTT. Translation: CASRPPEGYSNQPQHF.